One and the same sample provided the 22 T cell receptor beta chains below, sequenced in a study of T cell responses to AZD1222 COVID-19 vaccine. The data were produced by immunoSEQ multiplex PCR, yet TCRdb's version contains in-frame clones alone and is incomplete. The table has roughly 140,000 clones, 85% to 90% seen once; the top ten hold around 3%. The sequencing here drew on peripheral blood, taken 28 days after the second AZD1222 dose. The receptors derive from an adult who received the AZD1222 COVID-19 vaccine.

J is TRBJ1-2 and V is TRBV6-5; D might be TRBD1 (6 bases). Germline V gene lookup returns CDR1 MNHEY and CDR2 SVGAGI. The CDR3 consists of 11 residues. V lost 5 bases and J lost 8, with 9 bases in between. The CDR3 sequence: CASSQGNGYTF. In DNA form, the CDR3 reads TGTGCCAGCAGTCAGGGGAACGGCTACACCTTC.

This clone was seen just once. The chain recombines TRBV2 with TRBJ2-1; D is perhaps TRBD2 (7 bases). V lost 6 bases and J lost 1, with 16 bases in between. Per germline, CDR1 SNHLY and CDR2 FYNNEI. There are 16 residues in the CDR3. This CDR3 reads CASRIGGGTSYNEQFF. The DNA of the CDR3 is TGTGCCAGCAGGATTGGGGGGGGCACGTCCTACAATGAGCAGTTCTTC.

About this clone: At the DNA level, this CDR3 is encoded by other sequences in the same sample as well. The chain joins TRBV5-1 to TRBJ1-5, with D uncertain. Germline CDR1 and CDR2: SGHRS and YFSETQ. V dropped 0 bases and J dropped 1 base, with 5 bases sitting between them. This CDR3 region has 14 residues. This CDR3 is CASSLEGSNQPQHF. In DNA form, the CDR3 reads TGCGCCAGCAGCTTGGAAGGGAGCAATCAGCCCCAGCATTTT.

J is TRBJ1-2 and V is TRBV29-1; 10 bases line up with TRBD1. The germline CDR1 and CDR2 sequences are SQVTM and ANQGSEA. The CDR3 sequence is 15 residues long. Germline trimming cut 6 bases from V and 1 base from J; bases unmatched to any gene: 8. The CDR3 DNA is TGCAGCGTAACGGGACAGGGGATGTTTAACTATGGCTACACCTTC. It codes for CSVTGQGMFNYGYTF.

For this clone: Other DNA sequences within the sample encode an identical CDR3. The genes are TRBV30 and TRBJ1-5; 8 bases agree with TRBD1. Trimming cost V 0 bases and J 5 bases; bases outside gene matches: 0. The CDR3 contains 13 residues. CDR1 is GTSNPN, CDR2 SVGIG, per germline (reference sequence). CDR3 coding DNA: TGTGCCTGGAGTGTACAGGGGGATCAGCCCCAGCATTTT. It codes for CAWSVQGDQPQHF.

The CDR3: CAYSYENTEAFF. CDR3 bases: TGTGCCTACTCCTACGAGAACACTGAAGCTTTCTTT. V and J are TRBV30 and TRBJ1-1; D not resolved. Germline CDR1 reads GTSNPN; CDR2 reads SVGIG (reference sequence). CDR3 length equals 12 residues. Between the trimmed V and J ends, which lost 7 bases and 1 base, there was a span of 10 bases.

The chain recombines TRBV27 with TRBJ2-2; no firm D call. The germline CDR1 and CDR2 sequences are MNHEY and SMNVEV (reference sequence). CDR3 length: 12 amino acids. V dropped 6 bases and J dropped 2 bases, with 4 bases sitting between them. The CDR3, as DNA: TGTGCCAGCAGCTTTAACACCGGGGAGCTGTTTTTT. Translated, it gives CASSFNTGELFF.

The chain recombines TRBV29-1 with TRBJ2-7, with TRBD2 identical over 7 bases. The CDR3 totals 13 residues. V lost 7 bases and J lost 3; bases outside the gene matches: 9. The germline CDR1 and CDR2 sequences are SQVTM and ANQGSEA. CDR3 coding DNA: TGCAGCGGCTCTAGCGGATGGGGCTACGAGCAGTACTTC. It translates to CSGSSGWGYEQYF.

This CDR3 is CSVGSGHDRGSYNEQFF. CDR3 sequence (DNA): TGCAGCGTAGGTTCGGGGCACGACAGGGGTTCCTACAATGAGCAGTTCTTC. This sequence joins TRBV29-1 and TRBJ2-1; the match to TRBD1 covers 8 bases. The CDR3 has 17 amino acids. The trim removed 6 bases at V and 1 base at J, leaving 14 bases unmatched. Germline assignment: CDR1 SQVTM and CDR2 ANQGSEA.

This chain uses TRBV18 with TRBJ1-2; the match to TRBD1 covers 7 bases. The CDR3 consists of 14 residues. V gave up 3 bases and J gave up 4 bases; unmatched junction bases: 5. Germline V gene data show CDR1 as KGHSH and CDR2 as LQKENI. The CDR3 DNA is TGTGCCAGCTCACCCGACAGGGATGTCTATGGCTACACCTTC. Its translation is CASSPDRDVYGYTF. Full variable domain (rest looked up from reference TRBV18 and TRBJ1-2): NAGVMQNPRHLVRRRGQEARLRCSPMKGHSHVYWYRQLPEEGLKFMVYLQKENIIDESGMPKERFSAEFPKEGPSILRIQQVVRGDSAAYFCASSPDRDVYGYTFGSGTRLTVV.

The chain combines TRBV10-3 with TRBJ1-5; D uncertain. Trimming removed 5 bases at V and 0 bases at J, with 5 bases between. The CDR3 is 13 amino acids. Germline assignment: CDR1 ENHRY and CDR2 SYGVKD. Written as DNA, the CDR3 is TGTGCCATCAGTTCAGATAGCAATCAGCCCCAGCATTTT. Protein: CAISSDSNQPQHF.

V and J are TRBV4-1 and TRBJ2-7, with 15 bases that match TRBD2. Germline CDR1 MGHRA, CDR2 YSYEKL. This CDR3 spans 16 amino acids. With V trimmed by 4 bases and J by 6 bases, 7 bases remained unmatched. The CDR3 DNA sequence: TGCGCCAGCAGCCTCCGGACTAGCGGGGGGGCGGCCGAGCAGTACTTC. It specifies CASSLRTSGGAAEQYF.

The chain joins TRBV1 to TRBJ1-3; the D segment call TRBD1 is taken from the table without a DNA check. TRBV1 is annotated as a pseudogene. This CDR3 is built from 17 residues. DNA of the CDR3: TGCACCAGCAGCCAAGCTCCCCTCGGCAGGTTTGGAAACACCATATATTTT. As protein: CTSSQAPLGRFGNTIYF.

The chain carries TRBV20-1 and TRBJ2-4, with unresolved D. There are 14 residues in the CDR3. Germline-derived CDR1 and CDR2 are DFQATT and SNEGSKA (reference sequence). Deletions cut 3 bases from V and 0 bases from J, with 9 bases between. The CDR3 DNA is TGCAGTGCTAGTGGACGTCTAGCCAAAAACATTCAGTACTTC. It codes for CSASGRLAKNIQYF.

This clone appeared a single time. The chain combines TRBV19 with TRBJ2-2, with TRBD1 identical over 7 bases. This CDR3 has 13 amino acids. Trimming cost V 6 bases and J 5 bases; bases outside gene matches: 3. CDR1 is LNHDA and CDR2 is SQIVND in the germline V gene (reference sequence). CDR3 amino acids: CASSPQGTGELFF. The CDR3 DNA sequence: TGTGCCAGTAGCCCACAGGGGACCGGGGAGCTGTTTTTT.

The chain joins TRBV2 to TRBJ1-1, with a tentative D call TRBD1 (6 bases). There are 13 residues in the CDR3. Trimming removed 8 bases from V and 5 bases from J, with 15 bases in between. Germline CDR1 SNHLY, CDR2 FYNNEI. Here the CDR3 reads CASSGQGRTEAFF. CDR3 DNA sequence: TGTGCCAGCTCGGGGCAGGGGAGGACTGAAGCTTTCTTT.

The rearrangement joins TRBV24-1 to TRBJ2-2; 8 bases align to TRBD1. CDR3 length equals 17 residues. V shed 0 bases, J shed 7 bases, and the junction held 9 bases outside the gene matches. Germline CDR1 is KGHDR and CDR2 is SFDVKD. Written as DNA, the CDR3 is TGTGCCACCAGTGATTTGCCCTCTACAGGGACAGGCGGGGAGCTGTTTTTT. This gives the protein CATSDLPSTGTGGELFF.

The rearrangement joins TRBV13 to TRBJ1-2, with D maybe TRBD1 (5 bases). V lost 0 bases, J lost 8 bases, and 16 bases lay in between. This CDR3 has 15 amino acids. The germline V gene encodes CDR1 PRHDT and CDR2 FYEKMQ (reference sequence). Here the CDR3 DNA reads TGTGCCAGCAGCTTAGGCCTCAGCCAAAAGGGGGGCTACACCTTC. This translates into CASSLGLSQKGGYTF.

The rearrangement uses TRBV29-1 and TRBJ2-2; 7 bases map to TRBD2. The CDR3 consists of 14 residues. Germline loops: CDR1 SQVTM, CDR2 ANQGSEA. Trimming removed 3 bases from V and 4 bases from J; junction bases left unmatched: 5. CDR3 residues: CSVDKRGPTGELFF. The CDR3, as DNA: TGCAGCGTTGATAAGCGGGGCCCCACCGGGGAGCTGTTTTTT.

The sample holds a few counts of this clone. CDR3 bases: TGTGCCACTCTCACAAGTGGGGCGCAGTACTTC. Its translation is CATLTSGAQYF. The rearrangement joins TRBV7-9 to TRBJ2-7, with D tentatively TRBD1 (5 bases). Trimming shortened V by 10 bases and J by 9 bases, and 16 bases separated the two germline ends. The CDR3 has 11 amino acids. Germline V gene lookup returns CDR1 SEHNR and CDR2 FQNEAQ (reference sequence). Full variable domain (missing parts from reference TRBV7-9 and TRBJ2-7): DTGVSQNPRHKITKRGQNVTFRCDPISEHNRLYWYRQTLGQGPEFLTYFQNEAQLEKSRLLSDRFSAERPKGSFSTLEIQRTEQGDSAMYLCATLTSGAQYFGPGTRLTVT.

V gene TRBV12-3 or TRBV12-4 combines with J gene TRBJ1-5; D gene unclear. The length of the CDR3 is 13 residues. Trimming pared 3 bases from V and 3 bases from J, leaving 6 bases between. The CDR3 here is CASSFLINQPQHF. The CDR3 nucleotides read TGTGCCAGCAGTTTTCTGATCAATCAGCCCCAGCATTTT.

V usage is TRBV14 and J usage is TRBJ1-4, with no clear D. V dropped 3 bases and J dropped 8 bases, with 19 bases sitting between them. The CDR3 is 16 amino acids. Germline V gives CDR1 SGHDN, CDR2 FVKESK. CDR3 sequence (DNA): TGTGCCAGCAGCCAGTACGAGGCCGGGTTTAGGGAAAAACTGTTTTTT. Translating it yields CASSQYEAGFREKLFF.